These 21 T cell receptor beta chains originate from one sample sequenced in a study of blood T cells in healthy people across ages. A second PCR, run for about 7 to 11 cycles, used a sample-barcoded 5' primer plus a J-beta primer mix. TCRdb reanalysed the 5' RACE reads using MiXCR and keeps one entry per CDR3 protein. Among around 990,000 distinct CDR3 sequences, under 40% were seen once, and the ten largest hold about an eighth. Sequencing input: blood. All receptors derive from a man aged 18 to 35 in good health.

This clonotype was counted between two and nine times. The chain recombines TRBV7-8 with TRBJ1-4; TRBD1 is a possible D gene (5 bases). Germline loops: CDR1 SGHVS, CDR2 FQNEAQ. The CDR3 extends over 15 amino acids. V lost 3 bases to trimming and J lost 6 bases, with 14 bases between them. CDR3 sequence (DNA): TGTGCCAGCAGCTTGTTCGGCAGGGATGATGAAAAACTGTTTTTT. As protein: CASSLFGRDDEKLFF.

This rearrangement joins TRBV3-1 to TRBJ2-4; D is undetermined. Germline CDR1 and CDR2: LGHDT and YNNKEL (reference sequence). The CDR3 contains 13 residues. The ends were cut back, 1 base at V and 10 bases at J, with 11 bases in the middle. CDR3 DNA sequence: TGTGCCAGCAGCCAAGGGACCGTGACTATTCAGTACTTC. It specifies CASSQGTVTIQYF.

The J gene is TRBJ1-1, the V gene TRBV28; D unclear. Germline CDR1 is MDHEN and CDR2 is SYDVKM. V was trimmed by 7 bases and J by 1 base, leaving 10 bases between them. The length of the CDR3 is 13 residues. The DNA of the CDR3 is TGTGCCAGCACCTTCCAGAAGAACACTGAAGCTTTCTTT. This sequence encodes CASTFQKNTEAFF.

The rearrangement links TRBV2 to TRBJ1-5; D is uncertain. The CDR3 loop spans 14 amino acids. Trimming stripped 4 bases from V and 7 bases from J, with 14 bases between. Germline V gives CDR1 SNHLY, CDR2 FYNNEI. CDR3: CASSARFSGQPQHF. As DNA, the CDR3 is TGTGCCAGCAGTGCCCGTTTTTCGGGGCAGCCCCAGCATTTT.

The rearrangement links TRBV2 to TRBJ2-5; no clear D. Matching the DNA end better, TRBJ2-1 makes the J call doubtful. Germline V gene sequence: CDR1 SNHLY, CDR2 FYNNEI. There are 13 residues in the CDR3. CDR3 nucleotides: TGTGCCAGCAGTGGGCTGCAACAAGAGACCCAGTTCTTC. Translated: CASSGLQQETQFF.

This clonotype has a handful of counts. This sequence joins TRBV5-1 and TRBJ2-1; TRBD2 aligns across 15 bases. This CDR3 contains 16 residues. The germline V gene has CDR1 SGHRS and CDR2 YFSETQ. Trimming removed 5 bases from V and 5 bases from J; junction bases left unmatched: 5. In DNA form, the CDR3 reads TGCGCCAGCAGGAAACGGACTAGCGGGGGGGACAATGAGCAGTTCTTC. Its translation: CASRKRTSGGDNEQFF. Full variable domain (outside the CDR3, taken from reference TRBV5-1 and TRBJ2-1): KAGVTQTPRYLIKTRGQQVTLSCSPISGHRSVSWYQQTPGQGLQFLFEYFSETQRNKGNFPGRFSGRQFSNSRSEMNVSTLELGDSALYLCASRKRTSGGDNEQFFGPGTRLTVL.

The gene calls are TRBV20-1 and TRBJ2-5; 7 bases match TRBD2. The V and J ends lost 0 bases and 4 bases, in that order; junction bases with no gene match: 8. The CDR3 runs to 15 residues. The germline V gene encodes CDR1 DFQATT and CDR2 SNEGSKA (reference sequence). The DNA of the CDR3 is TGCAGTGCTAGAGATTTCGAGCGGGGAGGAGAGACCCAGTACTTC. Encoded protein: CSARDFERGGETQYF.

The CDR3, as DNA: TGTGCCAGCAGCGAGAGTGGGGCAGAGGGGAATGAAGCTTTCTTT. Translation: CASSESGAEGNEAFF. V is TRBV9 and J is TRBJ1-1; D is perhaps TRBD1 (5 bases). Per the germline V gene, CDR1 is SGDLS and CDR2 is YYNGEE. The CDR3 is 15 residues long. Trimming removed 3 bases at V and 7 bases at J, with 19 bases between.

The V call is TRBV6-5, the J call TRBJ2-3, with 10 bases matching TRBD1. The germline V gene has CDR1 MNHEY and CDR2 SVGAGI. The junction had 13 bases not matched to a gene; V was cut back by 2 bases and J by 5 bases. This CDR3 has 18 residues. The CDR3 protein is CASSYPNTGTGARDTQYF. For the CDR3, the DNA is TGTGCCAGCAGTTACCCAAATACCGGGACAGGGGCGAGAGATACGCAGTATTTT.

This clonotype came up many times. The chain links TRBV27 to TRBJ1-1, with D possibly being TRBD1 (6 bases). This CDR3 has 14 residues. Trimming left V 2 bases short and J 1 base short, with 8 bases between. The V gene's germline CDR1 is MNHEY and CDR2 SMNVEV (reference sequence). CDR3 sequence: CASSLQGRNTEAFF. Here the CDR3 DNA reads TGTGCCAGCAGTTTACAGGGGCGGAACACTGAAGCTTTCTTT.

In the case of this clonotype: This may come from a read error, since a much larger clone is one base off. The CDR3 nucleotides read TGTGCCAGCGGCACGTACACTGAGCAGTTCTTC. This codes for CASGTYTEQFF. This chain connects TRBV12-3 or TRBV12-4 to TRBJ2-1; no clear D gene. The CDR3 length is 11 residues.

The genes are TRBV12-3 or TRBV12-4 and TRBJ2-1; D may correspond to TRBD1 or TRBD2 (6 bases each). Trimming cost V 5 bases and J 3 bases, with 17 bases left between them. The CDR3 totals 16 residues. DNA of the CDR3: TGTGCCAGCAGTCCCGGGGGCACTTCTCGCTACAATGAGCAGTTCTTC. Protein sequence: CASSPGGTSRYNEQFF.

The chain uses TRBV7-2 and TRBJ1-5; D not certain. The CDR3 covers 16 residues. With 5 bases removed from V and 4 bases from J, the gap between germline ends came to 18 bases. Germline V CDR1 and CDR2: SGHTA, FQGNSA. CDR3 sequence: CASSQAAKIGNQPQHF. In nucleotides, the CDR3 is TGTGCCAGCAGCCAAGCGGCAAAAATAGGGAATCAGCCCCAGCATTTT.

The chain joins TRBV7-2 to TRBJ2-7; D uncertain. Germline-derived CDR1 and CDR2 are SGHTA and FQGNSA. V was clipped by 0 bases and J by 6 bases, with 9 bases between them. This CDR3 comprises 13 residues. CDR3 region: CASSLAQAGEQYF. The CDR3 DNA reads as TGTGCCAGCAGCTTAGCGCAGGCAGGCGAGCAGTACTTC.

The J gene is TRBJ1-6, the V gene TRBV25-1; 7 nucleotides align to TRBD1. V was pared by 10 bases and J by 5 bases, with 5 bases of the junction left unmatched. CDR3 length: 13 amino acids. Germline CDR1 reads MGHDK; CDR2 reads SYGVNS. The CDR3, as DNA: TGTGCCACCAGGGGGTCCCATAATTCACCCCTCCACTTT. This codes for CATRGSHNSPLHF.

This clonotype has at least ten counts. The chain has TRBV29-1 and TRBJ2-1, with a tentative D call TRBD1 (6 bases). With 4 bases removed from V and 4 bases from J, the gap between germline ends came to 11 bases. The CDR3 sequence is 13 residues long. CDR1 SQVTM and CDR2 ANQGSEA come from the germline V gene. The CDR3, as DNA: TGCAGCGTTGCACGGGACACTTACAATGAGCAGTTCTTC. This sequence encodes CSVARDTYNEQFF.

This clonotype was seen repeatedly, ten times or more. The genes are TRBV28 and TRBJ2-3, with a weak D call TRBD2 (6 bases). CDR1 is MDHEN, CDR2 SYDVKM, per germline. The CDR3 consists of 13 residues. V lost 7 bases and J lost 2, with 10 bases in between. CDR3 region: CASIGGVTDTQYF. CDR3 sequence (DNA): TGTGCCAGCATCGGCGGGGTCACAGATACGCAGTATTTT.

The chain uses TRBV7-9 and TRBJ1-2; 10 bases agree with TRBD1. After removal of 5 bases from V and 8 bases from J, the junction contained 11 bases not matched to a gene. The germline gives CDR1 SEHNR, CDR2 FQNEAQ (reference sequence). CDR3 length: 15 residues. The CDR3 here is CASSKGQGVLGGYTF. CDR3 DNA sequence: TGTGCCAGCAGCAAAGGACAGGGGGTACTCGGAGGCTACACCTTC.

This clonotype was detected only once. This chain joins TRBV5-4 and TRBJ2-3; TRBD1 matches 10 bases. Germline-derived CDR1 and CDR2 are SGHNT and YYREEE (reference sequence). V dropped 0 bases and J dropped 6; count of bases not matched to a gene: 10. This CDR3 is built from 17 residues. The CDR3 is CASSLGLGQGKEDTQYF. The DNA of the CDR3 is TGTGCCAGCAGCTTGGGTTTGGGACAGGGGAAGGAGGATACGCAGTATTTT.

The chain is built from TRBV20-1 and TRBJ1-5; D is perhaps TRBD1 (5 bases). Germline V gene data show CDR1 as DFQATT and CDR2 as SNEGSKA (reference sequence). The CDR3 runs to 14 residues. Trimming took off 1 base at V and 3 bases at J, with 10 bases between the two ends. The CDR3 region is CSARVSGDNQPQHF. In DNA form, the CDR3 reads TGCAGTGCTAGAGTCTCGGGGGACAATCAGCCCCAGCATTTT.

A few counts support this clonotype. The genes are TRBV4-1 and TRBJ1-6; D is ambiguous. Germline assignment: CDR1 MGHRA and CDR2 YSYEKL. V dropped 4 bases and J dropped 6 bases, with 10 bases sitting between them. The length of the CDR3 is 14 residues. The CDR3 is CASSPVPLNSPLHF. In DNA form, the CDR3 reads TGCGCCAGCAGCCCTGTCCCGCTTAATTCACCCCTCCACTTT.